This T cell receptor beta chain originates from a study of T-cell reconstitution after alpha-beta-depleted transplantation in children. Whole-study findings and limits: By about two months after transplant, alpha-beta T cells reportedly arose from several hundred graft clones that had expanded. Surviving recipient cells, namely T cells and thymic progenitors, were the source of high day-60 TCRbeta diversity in some patients.

Construction of the TCRbeta library involved unique molecular identifiers. TCRdb processed the PCR reads anew with MiXCR; each CDR3 protein has one entry. The top ten hold approximately 18% of the sample, which has some 150,000 distinct CDR3 sequences, roughly 8.8% seen once. A note on this clonotype: The antigen is unknown.

The CDR3 covers 15 residues. Trimming removed 7 bases at V and 3 bases at J, with 16 bases between. CDR1 and CDR2 from the germline V gene are LNHDA and SQIVND (reference sequence). The sequence derives from a female patient aged 2-10 years who had a stem cell transplant for congenital amegakaryocytic thrombocytopenia, so the T cells may come from the graft donor. The specimen was PBMCs, mostly from graft donor cells, collected 180 days after TCRalphabeta/CD19-depleted stem cell transplant. The chain recombines TRBV19 with TRBJ1-5; D is unresolved. CDR3 region: CASTQVANPNQPQHF. The CDR3 nucleotides read TGTGCCAGTACCCAAGTAGCGAATCCCAATCAGCCCCAGCATTTT.